Listed below are T cell receptor beta chains from one sample, sequenced in a study of T cells in Graves' hyperthyroidism and ophthalmopathy. TCRdb independently ran MiXCR on the multiplex PCR reads; one entry per CDR3 protein. The table shows 300,000 to 450,000 distinct CDR3 sequences, with around 13% occurring only once. The source material was blood. Source of these receptors: a woman under 40 with Graves' ophthalmopathy. Both conserved end residues are part of each CDR3. The D gene is left open where the match is weak. Some rows mark clone size as missing; the rest say once, few, many or name a class of expanded clone.

>many|TRBV27|14|TRBJ2-2|NA
TGTGCCAGCAGTCCAAACAGGGACACCGGGGAGCTGTTTTTT
CASSPNRDTGELFF
>NA|TRBV15|16|TRBJ2-1|TRBD1
TGTGCCACCAGCAGAGATCGAGGACAGGGGCACAATGAGCAGTTCTTC
CATSRDRGQGHNEQFF
>NA|TRBV27|15|TRBJ2-4|NA
TGTGCCAGCACGACGGGGACCATAGCCAAAAACATTCAGTACTTC
CASTTGTIAKNIQYF
>few|TRBV19|16|TRBJ1-1|NA
TGTGCCAGTAGTATGCGGGTGGGCAGACATATCACTGAAGCTTTCTTT
CASSMRVGRHITEAFF
>NA|TRBV6-5|17|TRBJ2-2|NA
TGTGCCAGCAGTTACTCCCGAGCAGGGGGGGACACCGGGGAGCTGTTTTTT
CASSYSRAGGDTGELFF
>many|TRBV28|15|TRBJ2-1|NA
TGTGCCAGCAGTTTCCCGACAGGACCCTACAATGAGCAGTTCTTC
CASSFPTGPYNEQFF
>many|TRBV7-9|13|TRBJ2-3|NA
TGTGCCAGCAGCTTAACAGGCGGAGATACGCAGTATTTT
CASSLTGGDTQYF
>NA|TRBV7-3|14|TRBJ2-7|NA
TGTGCCAGCAGCTACTCCACAGTTTCCTACGAGCAGTACTTC
CASSYSTVSYEQYF
>many|TRBV20-1|13|TRBJ2-5|TRBD1
TGCAGTCAGGACAGGGGTGGGCAAGAGACCCAGTACTTC
CSQDRGGQETQYF
>many|TRBV7-9|15|TRBJ2-1|NA
TGTGCCAGCAGCTTCGGCAGACGAGCCTTGGGGGAGCAGTTCTTC
CASSFGRRALGEQFF
>few|TRBV10-3|16|TRBJ1-1|NA
TGTGCCATCAGTGACTCCCTTGACAGTAGCGACACTGAAGCTTTCTTT
CAISDSLDSSDTEAFF
>many|TRBV20-1|16|TRBJ2-7|NA
TGCAGTGCTAGAGACACATCCCGGGCCGTGCCCTACGAGCAGTACTTC
CSARDTSRAVPYEQYF
>few|TRBV7-9|15|TRBJ2-3|TRBD1
TGTGCCAGCAGCCGACAGGGCTCCCCAACGGATACGCAGTATTTT
CASSRQGSPTDTQYF
>many|TRBV2|15|TRBJ1-2|NA
TGTGCCAGCAGTGATAAGGTCGCGGCGAGATATGGCTACACCTTC
CASSDKVAARYGYTF
>NA|TRBV10-3|14|TRBJ1-5|NA
TGTGCCATCAGTGCCAGGGGTAGCAATCAGCCCCAGCATTTT
CAISARGSNQPQHF
>many|TRBV28|14|TRBJ2-2|NA
TGTGCCAGCAGTTCTGACCTCCCCCCCAGGGAGCTGTTTTTT
CASSSDLPPRELFF
>few|TRBV6-1|12|TRBJ2-7|TRBD1
TGTGCCAGCATTCAGACAGGGGGAGAGCAGTACTTC
CASIQTGGEQYF
>NA|TRBV7-3|17|TRBJ2-2|TRBD1
TGTGCCAGCAGCTTAGACCCCGAAAACAGGGGCCTCGGGGAGCTGTTTTTT
CASSLDPENRGLGELFF
>NA|TRBV20-1|19|TRBJ2-3|TRBD2
TGCAGTGCTAGTCGCTGGGGACTAGCGGGGGGTGGGGGCACAGATACGCAGTATTTT
CSASRWGLAGGGGTDTQYF
>NA|TRBV30|17|TRBJ1-3|TRBD1
TGTGCCTGGAGTGAGCCGGACAGGTCGATCTCTGGAAACACCATATATTTT
CAWSEPDRSISGNTIYF
>NA|TRBV27|14|TRBJ1-1|TRBD1
TGTGCCAGCAGTCTGAGACCAGGGGGGACTGAAGCTTTCTTT
CASSLRPGGTEAFF
>NA|TRBV6-2/TRBV6-3|18|TRBJ1-5|TRBD1
TGTGCCAGCAGGTCCGGGGACAGGATTTTTTCTGGTAATCAGCCCCAGCATTTT
CASRSGDRIFSGNQPQHF
>NA|TRBV19|15|TRBJ2-3|TRBD2
TGTGCCAGTAGACGGACTAGCGGGGAAACAGATACGCAGTATTTT
CASRRTSGETDTQYF
>many|TRBV7-9|13|TRBJ2-7|NA
TGTGCCAGCAGCTTTGAGGGACGAGGTGAGCAGTACTTC
CASSFEGRGEQYF
>many|TRBV24-1|16|TRBJ2-3|NA
TGTGCCACCAGTGTCCAGCGGGCGGGGAGCACAGATACGCAGTATTTT
CATSVQRAGSTDTQYF
>many|TRBV4-2|15|TRBJ1-1|TRBD1
TGTGCCAGCAGCCAAGAGCCAGGGGGCAACACTGAAGCTTTCTTT
CASSQEPGGNTEAFF
>many|TRBV7-9|15|TRBJ2-5|NA
TGTGCCAGCAGAACAGTGCAGCGGTCCCAAGAGACCCAGTACTTC
CASRTVQRSQETQYF
>many|TRBV12-3/TRBV12-4|15|TRBJ2-7|TRBD2
TGTGCCAGCAGCCTAACTAGCGGGCTTACCTACGAGCAGTACTTC
CASSLTSGLTYEQYF
>many|TRBV12-3/TRBV12-4|12|TRBJ2-1|NA
TGTGCCAGCGTTGGGATACTTAATGAGCAGTTCTTC
CASVGILNEQFF
>many|TRBV20-1|15|TRBJ1-1|NA
TGCAGTGCTAGAAACCATTTGAGCATGAACACTGAAGCTTTCTTT
CSARNHLSMNTEAFF